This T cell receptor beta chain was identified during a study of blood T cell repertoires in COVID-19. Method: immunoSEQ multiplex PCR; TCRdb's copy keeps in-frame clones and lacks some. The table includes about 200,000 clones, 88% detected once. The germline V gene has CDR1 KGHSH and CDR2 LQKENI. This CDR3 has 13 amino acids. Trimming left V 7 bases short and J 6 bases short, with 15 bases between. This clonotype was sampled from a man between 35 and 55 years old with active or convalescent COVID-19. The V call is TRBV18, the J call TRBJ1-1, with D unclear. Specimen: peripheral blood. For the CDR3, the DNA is TGTGCCAGCTTAGTTTTGGGGAGGCCTGAAGCTTTCTTT. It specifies CASLVLGRPEAFF.